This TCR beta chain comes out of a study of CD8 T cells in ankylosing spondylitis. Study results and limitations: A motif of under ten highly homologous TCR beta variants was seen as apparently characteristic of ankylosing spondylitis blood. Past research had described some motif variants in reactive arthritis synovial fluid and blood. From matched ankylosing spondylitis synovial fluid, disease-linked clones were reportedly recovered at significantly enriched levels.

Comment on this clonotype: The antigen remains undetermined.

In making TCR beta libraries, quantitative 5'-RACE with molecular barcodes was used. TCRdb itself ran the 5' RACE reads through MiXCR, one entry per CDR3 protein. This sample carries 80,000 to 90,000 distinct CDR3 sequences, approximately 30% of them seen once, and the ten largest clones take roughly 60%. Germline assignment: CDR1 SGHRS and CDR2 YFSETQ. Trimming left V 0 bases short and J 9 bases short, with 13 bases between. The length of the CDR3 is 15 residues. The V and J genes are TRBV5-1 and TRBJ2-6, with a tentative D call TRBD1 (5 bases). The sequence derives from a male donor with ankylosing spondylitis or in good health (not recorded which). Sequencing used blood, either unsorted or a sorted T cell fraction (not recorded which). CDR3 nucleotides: TGCGCCAGCAGCTTGGCAGGGTCGGGTGACAACGTCCTGACTTTC. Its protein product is CASSLAGSGDNVLTF.